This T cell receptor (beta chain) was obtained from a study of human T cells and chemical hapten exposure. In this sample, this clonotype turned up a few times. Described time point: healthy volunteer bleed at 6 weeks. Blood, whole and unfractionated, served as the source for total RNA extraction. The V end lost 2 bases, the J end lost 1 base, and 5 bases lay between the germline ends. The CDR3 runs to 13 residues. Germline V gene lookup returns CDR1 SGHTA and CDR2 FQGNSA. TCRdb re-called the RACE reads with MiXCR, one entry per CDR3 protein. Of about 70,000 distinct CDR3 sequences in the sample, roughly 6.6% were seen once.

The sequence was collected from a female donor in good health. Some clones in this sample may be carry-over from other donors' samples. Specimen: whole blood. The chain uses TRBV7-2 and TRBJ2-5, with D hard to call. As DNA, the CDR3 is TGTGCCAGCAGCTTAAACAGCCAAGAGACCCAGTACTTC. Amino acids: CASSLNSQETQYF.